This passage covers 10 T cell receptor beta chains from one sample sequenced in a study of blood T cell repertoires in COVID-19. Method: immunoSEQ multiplex PCR; TCRdb's copy keeps in-frame clones and lacks some. Of fewer than 300,000 clones listed, roughly 80% were seen once; the top ten hold 15% to 18%. The sample comprised peripheral blood. The receptors derive from a person in their 70s with COVID-19, enrolled during active disease.

The gene calls are TRBV19 and TRBJ2-3; D gene uncertain. Looked up from germline, CDR1 is LNHDA and CDR2 is SQIVND (reference sequence). The CDR3 covers 16 residues. Trimming cost V 3 bases and J 2 bases, with 15 bases left between them. The CDR3 nucleotides read TGTGCCAGTAGTATGGGCGAGAACACCAACACAGATACGCAGTATTTT. Protein: CASSMGENTNTDTQYF.

This chain uses TRBV2 with TRBJ2-5, with a tentative D call TRBD2 (5 bases). The germline CDR1 and CDR2 sequences are SNHLY and FYNNEI. V was clipped by 4 bases and J by 7 bases, with 10 bases between them. This CDR3 contains 12 residues. CDR3 protein: CASSAGLGTQYF. The CDR3 nucleotides are TGTGCCAGCAGTGCGGGGTTGGGGACCCAGTACTTC.

For this clone: At one end, the junction sequence differs from germline, possibly due to a read error. The genes are TRBV29-1 and TRBJ1-2, with 7 bases lining up with TRBD1. The germline V gene encodes CDR1 SQVTM and CDR2 ANQGSEA. The CDR3 covers 15 residues. The CDR3 protein is CSVVVSTGEGYRYTF. The CDR3 coding sequence is TGCAGCGTTGTTGTTAGCACAGGGGAAGGCTATCGCTACACCTTC.

The chain joins TRBV5-1 to TRBJ1-1, with D possibly being TRBD1 (6 bases). Germline CDR1 and CDR2: SGHRS and YFSETQ. This CDR3 has 15 residues. V shed 0 bases and J shed 1 base, with 10 bases lying between them. DNA for the CDR3: TGCGCCAGCAGCTTGGCCACAGGGCAGAACACTGAAGCTTTCTTT. It codes for CASSLATGQNTEAFF. The full variable domain, its missing parts supplied by reference TRBV5-1 and TRBJ1-1, is KAGVTQTPRYLIKTRGQQVTLSCSPISGHRSVSWYQQTPGQGLQFLFEYFSETQRNKGNFPGRFSGRQFSNSRSEMNVSTLELGDSALYLCASSLATGQNTEAFFGQGTRLTVV.

CDR3 DNA: TGTGCCATTGGGGGTTGGGGGGCAGATACGCAGTATTTT. Translating gives CAIGGWGADTQYF. V gene TRBV28 combines with J gene TRBJ2-3, with a possible D match to TRBD2 (6 bases). V shed 10 bases and J shed 4 bases, with 15 bases lying between them. This CDR3 is built from 13 residues. CDR1 and CDR2 from the germline V gene are MDHEN and SYDVKM. Full variable domain (outside the CDR3, taken from reference TRBV28 and TRBJ2-3): DVKVTQSSRYLVKRTGEKVFLECVQDMDHENMFWYRQDPGLGLRLIYFSYDVKMKEKGDIPEGYSVSREKKERFSLILESASTNQTSMYLCAIGGWGADTQYFGPGTRLTVL.

This clone showed up just a few times. The chain is built from TRBV10-1 and TRBJ1-3; D gene uncertain. Germline CDR1 is WNHNN and CDR2 is SYGVQD (reference sequence). CDR3 length: 13 residues. The CDR3 DNA is TGCCCCAACCTACGGAGCTCTGGAAACACCATATATTTT. This translates into CPNLRSSGNTIYF.

V and J are TRBV7-2 and TRBJ2-1; D is possibly TRBD2 (6 bases). Trimming pared 5 bases from V and 6 bases from J, leaving 26 bases between. The CDR3 contains 18 residues. CDR1 and CDR2 (germline): SGHTA, FQGNSA. CDR3 sequence (DNA): TGTGCCAGCAGCCCAAGGCGGGGTTTCGGGTCGAGTAGCAATGAGCAGTTCTTC. Encoded protein: CASSPRRGFGSSSNEQFF.

The chain recombines TRBV2 with TRBJ1-5; 7 bases are a match to TRBD1. The V gene end was trimmed by 3 bases and the J gene end by 7 bases; junction bases not matched to a gene: 12. This CDR3 is 16 amino acids long. The germline V gene encodes CDR1 SNHLY and CDR2 FYNNEI. The CDR3 loop reads CASSDGTTGAKQPQHF. Written as DNA, the CDR3 is TGTGCCAGCAGTGATGGGACCACAGGGGCCAAGCAGCCCCAGCATTTT.

This clone appeared a single time. The chain is built from TRBV28 and TRBJ1-5; D is ambiguous. Germline lookup yields CDR1 MDHEN and CDR2 SYDVKM. There are 13 residues in the CDR3. V was pared by 7 bases and J by 3 bases, with 10 bases between. CDR3 in amino acids: CASITGFNQPQHF. Written as DNA, the CDR3 is TGTGCCAGCATAACCGGGTTCAATCAGCCCCAGCATTTT.

V gene TRBV5-6 combines with J gene TRBJ1-5; 8 bases map to TRBD1. The CDR3 consists of 18 residues. V trimming: 4 bases; J trimming: 1 base; junction bases outside the gene matches: 13. Germline V gene sequence: CDR1 SGHDT, CDR2 YYEEEE. The CDR3 bases are TGTGCCAGCAGCCTACACCGGACAGGGAGTGGGAGCAATCAGCCCCAGCATTTT. Translating it yields CASSLHRTGSGSNQPQHF.